This T cell receptor beta chain was found in a study of T cell responses to AZD1222 COVID-19 vaccine. TCRdb's copy holds only in-frame clones and misses some; the assay was immunoSEQ multiplex PCR. The repertoire holds roughly 150,000 clones, roughly nine tenths seen once, with 1% to 1.5% in the top ten. The CDR3 loop spans 13 amino acids. Per germline, CDR1 SGHTA and CDR2 FQGTGA. Trimming removed 1 base from V and 4 bases from J, with 7 bases in between. Remarks on this clone: The target antigen is unknown.

Broader study findings: In a largely white British group with more females than males, clonal diversity was possibly underestimated.

The material was peripheral blood, obtained 28 days after the second AZD1222 dose. This clonotype was obtained from an adult who received the AZD1222 COVID-19 vaccine. The chain links TRBV7-3 to TRBJ1-1; no reliable D call. The chain's CDR3 is CASSLRAPTEAFF. The CDR3 DNA follows: TGTGCCAGCAGCTTAAGGGCGCCCACTGAAGCTTTCTTT. Drawing the rest from reference TRBV7-3 and TRBJ1-1, the complete variable domain is GAGVSQTPSNKVTEKGKYVELRCDPISGHTALYWYRQSLGQGPEFLIYFQGTGAADDSGLPNDRFFAVRPEGSVSTLKIQRTERGDSAVYLCASSLRAPTEAFFGQGTRLTVV.